Described below is a single T cell receptor (beta chain) sequence and its context. This record belongs to a study of cytomegalovirus exposure and HLA in healthy donors. Trimming removed 5 bases from V and 8 bases from J, with 19 bases in between. The CDR3 covers 15 residues. Germline V gene sequence: CDR1 MNHEY, CDR2 SMNVEV (reference sequence). The PCR made use of 60 Vbeta and 13 Jbeta primers. Profiled with immunoSEQ multiplex PCR; TCRdb holds only in-frame clones, not every one. The sample holds 310,000 or so clones, roughly 90% seen once. The clonotype comes from a woman aged 18-29 years in good health and CMV-seronegative. The specimen sequenced was PBMCs. This chain uses TRBV27 with TRBJ2-1, with D perhaps TRBD1 (6 bases). CDR3 DNA: TGTGCCAGCAGTCCCCTTACTGGGGGCCGGGATGAGCAGTTCTTC. This translates into CASSPLTGGRDEQFF.